What follows are 29 T cell receptor beta chains derived from one specimen sequenced in a study of shared clonotypes between healthy human individuals. Cells designated naive CD8 were CD45RO-negative and were positively selected for CCR7, with terminally differentiated effector memory CD45RA+ cells excluded. Sequencing used immunoSEQ multiplex PCR; TCRdb keeps in-frame clones, though not all of them. The sample carries about 2 million clones, about 95% recorded once. The sample was naive CD8+ T cells sorted from blood. These receptors were collected from a man between 18 and 29 years old in good health.

This chain uses TRBV6-5 with TRBJ2-1, with D unclear. The V end was cut by 2 bases, the J end by 7 bases, with 9 bases between. The CDR3 is made up of 13 amino acids. Germline CDR1 reads MNHEY; CDR2 reads SVGAGI. DNA of the CDR3: TGTGCCAGCAGTTACCGGACCGTAAATGAGCAGTTCTTC. It specifies CASSYRTVNEQFF.

On this clone itself: Different DNA sequences within this sample yield the same CDR3. The chain uses TRBV5-6 and TRBJ2-7; 9 bases map to TRBD1. The CDR3 loop spans 14 amino acids. With V trimmed by 3 bases and J by 4 bases, 5 bases remained unmatched. The germline gives CDR1 SGHDT, CDR2 YYEEEE. CDR3 nucleotide sequence: TGTGCCAGCAGCTCCGGGACAGGGTCGTACGAGCAGTACTTC. It translates to CASSSGTGSYEQYF.

This clone was seen a handful of times. Additional DNA sequences in this sample encode the identical CDR3. The V gene is TRBV7-9, the J gene TRBJ1-1; no definite D call. The V gene lost 1 base and the J gene lost 1 base, with 7 bases spanning the gap. The CDR3 totals 14 residues. CDR1 is SEHNR and CDR2 is FQNEAQ in the germline V gene (reference sequence). CDR3 sequence reads: CASSLVAGNTEAFF. The CDR3, as DNA: TGTGCCAGCAGCTTAGTTGCAGGGAACACTGAAGCTTTCTTT.

This rearrangement joins TRBV10-3 to TRBJ2-7; TRBD1 aligns across 7 bases. This CDR3 has 14 residues. Unmatched junction bases numbered 4, after V lost 4 bases and J lost 1 base. Per the germline V gene, CDR1 is ENHRY and CDR2 is SYGVKD. CDR3 residues: CAISVKGQSYEQYF. CDR3 in DNA: TGTGCCATCAGTGTAAAGGGACAGTCCTACGAGCAGTACTTC.

The chain combines TRBV27 with TRBJ2-7; the match to TRBD1 covers 9 bases. Per germline, CDR1 MNHEY and CDR2 SMNVEV (reference sequence). The V and J ends lost 3 bases and 0 bases, in that order; junction bases with no gene match: 12. This CDR3 contains 18 residues. As DNA, the CDR3 is TGTGCCAGCAGTTTGGGTCCCGGGACAGGGTCCGGCTCCTACGAGCAGTACTTC. Translating gives CASSLGPGTGSGSYEQYF.

J is TRBJ2-7 and V is TRBV28; the D gene could be TRBD1 or TRBD2 (6 bases each). V was cut by 0 bases and J by 3 bases, with 12 bases left in between. Germline CDR1 MDHEN, CDR2 SYDVKM. The CDR3 spans 15 residues. The CDR3 loop is CASSLWGGQLYEQYF. Written as DNA, the CDR3 is TGTGCCAGCAGTTTATGGGGGGGACAACTCTACGAGCAGTACTTC.

The CDR3 region has the DNA TGTGCCAGCAGCTGGGGCGCGGCAGGGCCGATGAACACTGAAGCTTTCTTT. Amino acid sequence: CASSWGAAGPMNTEAFF. This chain joins TRBV5-6 and TRBJ1-1; weak D call: TRBD1 (5 bases). Trimming removed 3 bases at V and 0 bases at J, with 18 bases between. CDR3 length: 17 residues. The V gene's germline CDR1 is SGHDT and CDR2 YYEEEE.

The chain has TRBV7-9 and TRBJ2-7; weak D call: TRBD2 (5 bases). V was cut by 5 bases and J by 1 base, with 18 bases left in between. The germline V gene encodes CDR1 SEHNR and CDR2 FQNEAQ (reference sequence). The CDR3 totals 16 residues. The CDR3 DNA follows: TGTGCCAGCAGCCCGAGCGAGGGCGAGAGTTCCTACGAGCAGTACTTC. Protein sequence: CASSPSEGESSYEQYF.

This clone has a single count. The V gene is TRBV4-3, the J gene TRBJ2-7; perhaps TRBD2 as D (6 bases). V lost 1 base and J lost 4, with 17 bases in between. Germline values: CDR1 LGHNA, CDR2 YSLEER. The CDR3 contains 16 residues. CDR3 region: CASSQAQAAGLYEQYF. The CDR3 DNA reads as TGCGCCAGCAGCCAAGCCCAGGCGGCGGGATTATACGAGCAGTACTTC.

This clone came up once. The rearrangement joins TRBV6-5 to TRBJ2-7; D is perhaps TRBD2 (5 bases). The V and J ends lost 5 bases and 2 bases respectively, with 10 bases between them. There are 13 residues in the CDR3. The V gene's germline CDR1 is MNHEY and CDR2 SVGAGI. The CDR3 protein is CASSAGVTYEQYF. Written as DNA, the CDR3 is TGTGCCAGCAGTGCCGGGGTTACCTACGAGCAGTACTTC.

The rearrangement uses TRBV5-4 and TRBJ2-5, with 8 bases lining up with TRBD2. The CDR3 is made up of 16 amino acids. The germline V gene encodes CDR1 SGHNT and CDR2 YYREEE (reference sequence). The V segment lost 5 bases and the J segment 1 base; nucleotides outside the gene matches: 10. The DNA for the CDR3 is TGTGCCAGCAGTGGAATGCCTAGCGGGTTCCAAGAGACCCAGTACTTC. This translates into CASSGMPSGFQETQYF.

The V gene is TRBV6-5, the J gene TRBJ2-2; D not certain. This CDR3 spans 14 amino acids. Deletions cut 4 bases from V and 6 bases from J, with 12 bases between. Germline V CDR1 and CDR2: MNHEY, SVGAGI. CDR3 loop: CASSSFTEAGELFF. CDR3 DNA: TGTGCCAGCAGTTCCTTCACAGAGGCCGGGGAGCTGTTTTTT.

The chain uses TRBV4-3 and TRBJ1-1; D remains ambiguous. Germline V gene lookup returns CDR1 LGHNA and CDR2 YSLEER. Trimming pared 0 bases from V and 6 bases from J, leaving 14 bases between. The CDR3 spans 15 residues. The DNA for the CDR3 is TGCGCCAGCAGCCAAGAGGTTTCGGGCTGGGCTGAAGCTTTCTTT. This gives the protein CASSQEVSGWAEAFF.

The V call is TRBV5-6, the J call TRBJ2-3; D ambiguous. The germline CDR1 and CDR2 sequences are SGHDT and YYEEEE. This CDR3 has 12 amino acids. V lost 0 bases and J 6 bases, leaving 5 bases between the germline ends. CDR3 in amino acids: CASSLGRDTQYF. DNA of the CDR3: TGTGCCAGCAGCTTGGGACGCGATACGCAGTATTTT. Full variable domain (missing parts from reference TRBV5-6 and TRBJ2-3): DAGVTQSPTHLIKTRGQQVTLRCSPKSGHDTVSWYQQALGQGPQFIFQYYEEEERQRGNFPDRFSGHQFPNYSSELNVNALLLGDSALYLCASSLGRDTQYFGPGTRLTVL.

To note about this clone: At the DNA level, this CDR3 is encoded by other sequences in the same sample as well. The chain couples TRBV2 to TRBJ2-5, with D possibly matching TRBD1 (5 bases). V was trimmed by 2 bases and J by 1 base, leaving 8 bases between them. Germline V lookup: CDR1 SNHLY, CDR2 FYNNEI. The CDR3 sequence is 14 residues long. The DNA for the CDR3 is TGTGCCAGCAGTGAATTCCAGGGCCAAGAGACCCAGTACTTC. This sequence encodes CASSEFQGQETQYF. The full variable domain, its missing parts supplied by reference TRBV2 and TRBJ2-5, is EPEVTQTPSHQVTQMGQEVILRCVPISNHLYFYWYRQILGQKVEFLVSFYNNEISEKSEIFDDQFSVERPDGSNFTLKIRSTKLEDSAMYFCASSEFQGQETQYFGPGTRLLVL.

The CDR3, as DNA: TGCGCCAGCGAACTTAGCGGGGGTGCAGATACGCAGTATTTT. As protein: CASELSGGADTQYF. The chain uses TRBV10-2 and TRBJ2-3; 9 nucleotides line up with TRBD2. The V gene end was trimmed by 8 bases and the J gene end by 4 bases; junction bases not matched to a gene: 7. Germline V gene lookup returns CDR1 WSHSY and CDR2 SAAADI. The CDR3 consists of 14 residues.

The rearrangement uses TRBV11-2 and TRBJ1-2; D possibly corresponds to TRBD1 (6 bases). V lost 0 bases and J 4 bases, leaving 12 bases between the germline ends. This CDR3 has 15 residues. Germline V lookup: CDR1 SGHAT, CDR2 FQNNGV. CDR3 DNA: TGTGCCAGCAGCTTAGACTCGGGGGCTCTCTATGGCTACACCTTC. It yields the protein CASSLDSGALYGYTF. Full variable domain (outside the CDR3, taken from reference TRBV11-2 and TRBJ1-2): EAGVAQSPRYKIIEKRQSVAFWCNPISGHATLYWYQQILGQGPKLLIQFQNNGVVDDSQLPKDRFSAERLKGVDSTLKIQPAKLEDSAVYLCASSLDSGALYGYTFGSGTRLTVV.

This clone was detected a few times. The V gene is TRBV28, the J gene TRBJ1-5; D gene unclear. CDR1 and CDR2 (germline): MDHEN, SYDVKM. The CDR3 has 10 residues. Trimming removed 4 bases at V and 11 bases at J, with 6 bases between. As DNA, the CDR3 is TGTGCCAGCAGTTCAGGTTCCCAGCATTTT. This gives the protein CASSSGSQHF.

The chain couples TRBV28 to TRBJ1-3, with D perhaps TRBD1 (5 bases). V lost 6 bases, J lost 2 bases, and 26 bases lay in between. The CDR3 sequence is 19 residues long. Germline lookup yields CDR1 MDHEN and CDR2 SYDVKM. DNA of the CDR3: TGTGCCAGCAGCCAACCACCGTCCACAACGTCAGGGCCTGGAAACACCATATATTTT. Residues: CASSQPPSTTSGPGNTIYF.

The genes are TRBV30 and TRBJ2-3, with D perhaps matching TRBD1 (6 bases). The CDR3 spans 14 residues. Trimming pared 6 bases from V and 7 bases from J, leaving 20 bases between. Germline V gene lookup returns CDR1 GTSNPN and CDR2 SVGIG (reference sequence). CDR3 DNA: TGTGCCTGTAATAATTGGGACACTTCAAATACGCAGTATTTT. Translating gives CACNNWDTSNTQYF. Combining the CDR3 with reference TRBV30 and TRBJ2-3 gives the whole variable domain SQTIHQWPATLVQPVGSPLSLECTVEGTSNPNLYWYRQAAGRGLQLLFYSVGIGQISSEVPQNLSASRPQDRQFILSSKKLLLSDSGFYLCACNNWDTSNTQYFGPGTRLTVL.

This clone appeared a single time. This sample includes further DNA sequences coding for the same CDR3. The chain uses TRBV10-2 and TRBJ2-7, with D unresolved. V dropped 8 bases and J dropped 4 bases, with 6 bases sitting between them. The CDR3 has 10 residues. CDR1 and CDR2 from the germline V gene are WSHSY and SAAADI. In nucleotides, the CDR3 is TGCGCCAGCGGAACATACGAGCAGTACTTC. Encoded protein: CASGTYEQYF.

Here the CDR3 reads CASSLTWTGGKEKLFF. The CDR3, as DNA: TGTGCCAGCAGTCTCACCTGGACAGGCGGGAAAGAAAAACTGTTTTTT. The chain couples TRBV28 to TRBJ1-4, with 7 bases matching TRBD1. CDR1 is MDHEN and CDR2 is SYDVKM in the germline V gene. The CDR3 covers 16 residues. J lost 8 bases, V lost 5 bases, and 14 bases had no gene match.

V is TRBV4-1 and J is TRBJ2-7; TRBD2 matches 8 bases. CDR3 length: 15 residues. J lost 4 bases, V lost 1 base, and 6 bases had no gene match. In germline, CDR1 is MGHRA, CDR2 YSYEKL. Here the CDR3 reads CASSQVLAGPYEQYF. DNA for the CDR3: TGCGCCAGCAGCCAAGTTTTAGCGGGACCATACGAGCAGTACTTC.

The V gene is TRBV28, the J gene TRBJ2-4; D possibly uses TRBD1 or TRBD2 (5 bases each). This CDR3 contains 14 residues. The ends were cut back, 7 bases at V and 0 bases at J, with 10 bases in the middle. Looked up from germline, CDR1 is MDHEN and CDR2 is SYDVKM. CDR3 sequence (DNA): TGTGCCAGCACAGGGAGTCTAGCCAAAAACATTCAGTACTTC. Translating gives CASTGSLAKNIQYF.

About this clone itself: Other DNA sequences from this sample encode an identical CDR3 as well. The genes are TRBV27 and TRBJ2-2, with TRBD2 matching 8 bases. Unmatched junction bases numbered 7, after V lost 3 bases and J lost 4 bases. The CDR3 loop spans 16 amino acids. CDR1 and CDR2 from the germline V gene are MNHEY and SMNVEV (reference sequence). DNA for the CDR3: TGTGCCAGCAGTTTGGTGCGGGGGGCCGGCACCGGGGAGCTGTTTTTT. As protein: CASSLVRGAGTGELFF.

V and J are TRBV28 and TRBJ2-5; D gene ambiguous. The CDR3 totals 11 residues. Germline loops: CDR1 MDHEN, CDR2 SYDVKM. Trimming left V 6 bases short and J 11 bases short, with 13 bases between. The CDR3 nucleotides are TGTGCCAGCAGACATGGGGTAGCACAGTACTTC. As protein: CASRHGVAQYF.

The V gene is TRBV4-3, the J gene TRBJ2-3, with 9 nucleotides matching TRBD2. This CDR3 contains 19 residues. V dropped 0 bases and J dropped 0; count of bases not matched to a gene: 10. Per the germline V gene, CDR1 is LGHNA and CDR2 is YSLEER. Here the CDR3 DNA reads TGCGCCAGCAGCCAAGATCTTGGCCTAGCGGGGACAAGCACAGATACGCAGTATTTT. This translates into CASSQDLGLAGTSTDTQYF.

The chain employs TRBV6-5 and TRBJ2-1, with 9 bases that match TRBD2. Germline V lookup: CDR1 MNHEY, CDR2 SVGAGI. Unmatched junction bases numbered 4, after V lost 1 base and J lost 6 bases. The CDR3 length is 15 residues. CDR3 residues: CASSYLAGAINEQFF. DNA of the CDR3: TGTGCCAGCAGTTACTTAGCGGGAGCTATCAATGAGCAGTTCTTC.

The chain has TRBV19 and TRBJ2-5; D might be TRBD1 (5 bases). Germline-derived CDR1 and CDR2 are LNHDA and SQIVND (reference sequence). The CDR3 consists of 13 residues. Deletions cut 5 bases from V and 5 bases from J, with 12 bases between. The CDR3 is CASSLDTEETQYF. The CDR3 nucleotides are TGTGCCAGTAGTTTGGACACGGAGGAGACCCAGTACTTC. Complete variable domain (other parts from reference TRBV19 and TRBJ2-5): DGGITQSPKYLFRKEGQNVTLSCEQNLNHDAMYWYRQDPGQGLRLIYYSQIVNDFQKGDIAEGYSVSREKKESFPLTVTSAQKNPTAFYLCASSLDTEETQYFGPGTRLLVL.